One and the same sample provided the 2 T cell receptor beta chains below, sequenced in a study of T cells in Graves' hyperthyroidism and ophthalmopathy. Amplification of TCR beta CDR3 regions was performed using RNA transcripts as template. First-round RT-PCR targeting the TCR CDR3 was performed with the HTBI primer set. Using its own MiXCR run on the multiplex PCR reads, TCRdb lists one record per CDR3 protein. This sample yields around 520,000 distinct CDR3 sequences, of which around 13% are seen a single time; approximately 15% belongs to the top ten. The material sequenced was blood. The origin of the receptors is a woman aged 40 to 50 with Graves' hyperthyroidism.

In this sample, this clonotype turned up many times. The V gene is TRBV6-1, the J gene TRBJ1-1, with TRBD1 identical over 7 bases. The CDR3 totals 13 residues. V lost 10 bases to trimming and J lost 4 bases; unmatched junction nucleotides: 9. Germline V CDR1 and CDR2: MNHNS, SASEGT. CDR3 bases: TGTGCCACCCTAAGACAGGGCGGCACTGAAGCTTTCTTT. This gives the protein CATLRQGGTEAFF.

This clonotype was seen a handful of times. The CDR3 DNA is TGCAGTGCTAGGAGCTTTAGCCGCACAGATACGCAGTATTTT. It specifies CSARSFSRTDTQYF. J is TRBJ2-3 and V is TRBV20-1; D uncertain. V dropped 3 bases and J dropped 1 base, with 11 bases sitting between them. Germline V CDR1 and CDR2: DFQATT, SNEGSKA (reference sequence). The CDR3 has 14 residues.